These 31 T cell receptor beta chains came from one sample sequenced in a study of T cell repertoires in cytomegalovirus infection. Each CDR3 protein gets one entry after TCRdb re-called the reads with MiXCR. Among hundreds of thousands of distinct CDR3 sequences listed, approximately 10% were seen once. The sequenced material came from PBMCs. The source is a human donor in good health (CMV status not recorded). Some clones in this sample may be carry-over from other donors' samples.

The chain employs TRBV28 and TRBJ1-1; D is unresolved. Trimming stripped 6 bases from V and 6 bases from J, with 8 bases between. CDR1 is MDHEN and CDR2 is SYDVKM in the germline V gene. The CDR3 contains 11 residues. CDR3 nucleotides: TGTGCCAGCAGGGCGTACGCTGAAGCTTTCTTT. Translating it yields CASRAYAEAFF. The whole variable domain, filled in from reference TRBV28 and TRBJ1-1, reads DVKVTQSSRYLVKRTGEKVFLECVQDMDHENMFWYRQDPGLGLRLIYFSYDVKMKEKGDIPEGYSVSREKKERFSLILESASTNQTSMYLCASRAYAEAFFGQGTRLTVV.

This clonotype was found many times. The chain links TRBV28 to TRBJ2-7; TRBD2 might be the D (5 bases). Germline CDR1 and CDR2: MDHEN and SYDVKM. V shed 4 bases and J shed 7 bases, with 14 bases lying between them. CDR3 length: 13 residues. This CDR3 reads CASSSFETGEQYF. Here the CDR3 DNA reads TGTGCCAGCAGTTCCTTCGAAACGGGGGAGCAGTACTTC.

The DNA of the CDR3 is TGCGCCAGCAGCCAAGACGCAGGGTTTAGCAATCAGCCCCAGCATTTT. Protein product: CASSQDAGFSNQPQHF. The chain links TRBV4-1 to TRBJ1-5; weak D call: TRBD1 (5 bases). In germline, CDR1 is MGHRA, CDR2 YSYEKL. This CDR3 contains 16 residues. Trimming cost V 0 bases and J 0 bases, with 9 bases left between them.

This clonotype was counted ten times or more. The V and J genes are TRBV2 and TRBJ1-5; 8 nucleotides line up with TRBD1. Germline V gives CDR1 SNHLY, CDR2 FYNNEI. The CDR3 is made up of 15 amino acids. V trimming: 6 bases; J trimming: 7 bases; junction bases outside the gene matches: 11. CDR3 sequence reads: CASSYVDRGSQPQHF. The CDR3 DNA reads as TGTGCCAGCAGCTACGTTGACAGGGGAAGCCAGCCCCAGCATTTT.

This clonotype was seen ten or more times. V is TRBV2 and J is TRBJ1-1, with D unclear. With 3 bases removed from V and 2 bases from J, the gap between germline ends came to 10 bases. The CDR3 extends over 14 amino acids. The germline V gene encodes CDR1 SNHLY and CDR2 FYNNEI. The CDR3 region is CASSDWGVNTEAFF. The CDR3 DNA reads as TGTGCCAGCAGTGATTGGGGAGTAAACACTGAAGCTTTCTTT.

This clonotype has a count of ten or more. This chain joins TRBV7-2 and TRBJ2-7; no definite D call. Trimming took off 2 bases at V and 0 bases at J, with 8 bases between the two ends. CDR1 and CDR2 from the germline V gene are SGHTA and FQGNSA. This CDR3 region has 14 residues. The CDR3 reads CASSLIIDSYEQYF. The CDR3 DNA reads TGTGCCAGCAGCTTAATAATCGACTCCTACGAGCAGTACTTC.

This rearrangement joins TRBV24-1 to TRBJ2-3, with 9 nucleotides matching TRBD1. The CDR3 is made up of 15 amino acids. The germline V gene has CDR1 KGHDR and CDR2 SFDVKD. V was clipped by 5 bases and J by 4 bases; unmatched bases: 6. CDR3 sequence: CATSVPGQGPDTQYF. CDR3 DNA: TGTGCCACCAGTGTCCCGGGACAGGGTCCAGATACGCAGTATTTT.

J is TRBJ1-2 and V is TRBV12-3 or TRBV12-4, with D possibly being TRBD1 (6 bases). The CDR3 covers 17 residues. V shed 2 bases and J shed 1 base, with 17 bases lying between them. This chain's CDR3 is CASSLNVRTGYNYGYTF. The CDR3 bases are TGTGCCAGCAGTTTAAACGTTCGAACAGGGTATAACTATGGCTACACCTTC.

This clonotype was seen at least ten times. The chain combines TRBV7-2 with TRBJ1-2; possibly TRBD1 for D (6 bases). This CDR3 spans 15 amino acids. The V gene lost 4 bases and the J gene lost 5 bases, with 17 bases spanning the gap. Germline CDR1 reads SGHTA; CDR2 reads FQGNSA. The CDR3 DNA reads as TGTGCCAGCAGCTCCCCGGGACAAAATCGATATGGCTACACCTTC. This encodes CASSSPGQNRYGYTF.

This clonotype was observed many times. The chain uses TRBV4-1 and TRBJ1-1; no reliable D call. CDR1 MGHRA and CDR2 YSYEKL come from the germline V gene. CDR3 length: 14 amino acids. Trimming removed 4 bases from V and 2 bases from J, with 11 bases in between. The CDR3 reads CASSPAILNTEAFF. In nucleotides, the CDR3 is TGCGCCAGCAGCCCAGCCATTCTAAACACTGAAGCTTTCTTT.

This clonotype was seen ten or more times. The chain has TRBV28 and TRBJ1-5; D gene uncertain. Trimming took 2 bases from V and 0 from J, leaving 8 bases between them. Germline lookup yields CDR1 MDHEN and CDR2 SYDVKM. CDR3 length equals 15 residues. CDR3 loop: CASSLQFYSNQPQHF. DNA for the CDR3: TGTGCCAGCAGTTTACAGTTCTATAGCAATCAGCCCCAGCATTTT.

This clonotype is a singleton in its sample. The chain has TRBV10-3 and TRBJ2-1, with TRBD1 as a possible D gene (6 bases). The CDR3 covers 16 residues. The germline V gene encodes CDR1 ENHRY and CDR2 SYGVKD. Trimming took off 7 bases at V and 4 bases at J, with 20 bases between the two ends. CDR3: CAITKGERRRYNEQFF. DNA for the CDR3: TGTGCCATCACCAAGGGGGAGCGAAGGAGGTACAATGAGCAGTTCTTC.

The chain recombines TRBV7-3 with TRBJ2-1, with TRBD2 identical over 12 bases. This CDR3 spans 19 amino acids. CDR1 is SGHTA and CDR2 is FQGTGA in the germline V gene. V shed 0 bases and J 0 bases; nucleotides not matched to a gene: 6. CDR3 sequence: CASSLTLAGGPSSYNEQFF. The DNA of the CDR3 is TGTGCCAGCAGCTTAACTCTAGCGGGAGGGCCTAGCTCCTACAATGAGCAGTTCTTC.

This clonotype was observed at least ten times. The chain recombines TRBV7-8 with TRBJ1-1; no reliable D call. V lost 1 base and J lost 1, with 10 bases in between. Germline V gene sequence: CDR1 SGHVS, CDR2 FQNEAQ. CDR3 size: 15 residues. For the CDR3, the DNA is TGTGCCAGCAGCTTAGGGAGCACCCGGAACACTGAAGCTTTCTTT. Translated: CASSLGSTRNTEAFF.

This clonotype showed up just a few times. This chain links TRBV7-9 with TRBJ2-1, with D perhaps TRBD1 or TRBD2 (6 bases each). V lost 3 bases and J 1 base, leaving 13 bases between the germline ends. This CDR3 comprises 16 residues. Germline V CDR1 and CDR2: SEHNR, FQNEAQ (reference sequence). For the CDR3, the DNA is TGTGCCAGCAGCTTGTTCGGGGGCAAGTCCTACAATGAGCAGTTCTTC. This encodes CASSLFGGKSYNEQFF.

In this sample, this clonotype turned up many times. CDR3 nucleotide sequence: TGTGCCAGCTGGACCGGGACTAGCAACTACGAGCAGTACTTC. Its translation is CASWTGTSNYEQYF. This rearrangement joins TRBV27 to TRBJ2-7, with TRBD2 matching over 9 bases. The CDR3 length is 14 residues. From germline, CDR1 is MNHEY and CDR2 SMNVEV (reference sequence). V trimming: 8 bases; J trimming: 3 bases; junction bases outside the gene matches: 8.

This chain uses TRBV18 with TRBJ2-5; 12 bases align to TRBD1. CDR1 KGHSH and CDR2 LQKENI come from the germline V gene. The V segment lost 6 bases and the J segment 4 bases; nucleotides outside the gene matches: 6. The CDR3 covers 15 residues. In DNA form, the CDR3 reads TGTGCCAGCTCCCTCGGGACAGGGGGCGCAGAGACCCAGTACTTC. Translation: CASSLGTGGAETQYF.

The J gene is TRBJ1-2, the V gene TRBV20-1; D gene uncertain. Germline lookup yields CDR1 DFQATT and CDR2 SNEGSKA (reference sequence). The CDR3 spans 15 residues. Trimming pared 3 bases from V and 2 bases from J, leaving 16 bases between. CDR3 in amino acids: CSASKVGPENYGYTF. CDR3 DNA sequence: TGCAGTGCTAGCAAAGTCGGACCAGAAAACTATGGCTACACCTTC.

This chain links TRBV25-1 with TRBJ2-7, with D uncertain. This CDR3 contains 13 residues. The V gene lost 2 bases and the J gene lost 2 bases, with 7 bases spanning the gap. The V gene's germline CDR1 is MGHDK and CDR2 SYGVNS. CDR3 DNA sequence: TGTGCCAGCAGTGAAAGGGCGCCCTACGAGCAGTACTTC. This sequence encodes CASSERAPYEQYF.

As to this clonotype: A much larger clone sits a single nucleotide away, making a read error possible. V is TRBV20-1 and J is TRBJ2-5; D might be TRBD1 (6 bases). Germline CDR1 and CDR2: DFQATT and SNEGSKA (reference sequence). The CDR3 is 11 residues long. Written as DNA, the CDR3 is TGCTGTGCTAGGATGGGGGCGACCCAGTACTTC. Amino acid sequence: CCARMGATQYF.

The table lists this clonotype with many counts. The rearrangement uses TRBV18 and TRBJ2-1, with D maybe TRBD2 (6 bases). The germline V gene encodes CDR1 KGHSH and CDR2 LQKENI. The germline V and J ends were trimmed by 6 bases and 8 bases, with 17 bases remaining between them. The CDR3 spans 14 residues. CDR3 amino acids: CASSRTRGGDEQFF. DNA of the CDR3: TGTGCCAGCTCTCGCACTAGAGGCGGGGATGAGCAGTTCTTC.

J is TRBJ1-5 and V is TRBV4-1, with TRBD1 identical over 7 bases. Looked up from germline, CDR1 is MGHRA and CDR2 is YSYEKL. The CDR3 loop spans 17 amino acids. J was trimmed by 0 bases and V by 3 bases; bases with no gene match: 8. The CDR3 loop reads CASSQNTGTASNQPQHF. The CDR3 coding sequence is TGCGCCAGCAGCCAGAACACCGGGACAGCTAGCAATCAGCCCCAGCATTTT.

This clonotype was detected many times. The chain combines TRBV12-3 or TRBV12-4 with TRBJ2-7, with D perhaps matching TRBD2 (7 bases). The CDR3 contains 14 residues. The V and J ends lost 8 bases and 2 bases respectively, with 16 bases between them. This chain's CDR3 is CASAPPGGPYEQYF. Here the CDR3 DNA reads TGTGCCAGCGCCCCCCCGGGGGGCCCCTACGAGCAGTACTTC.

This clonotype was counted only a few times. This rearrangement joins TRBV20-1 to TRBJ2-1; D possibly corresponds to TRBD1 (7 bases). This CDR3 region has 17 residues. The V and J ends lost 3 bases and 5 bases respectively, with 23 bases between them. Germline V lookup: CDR1 DFQATT, CDR2 SNEGSKA (reference sequence). Here the CDR3 DNA reads TGCAGTGCTAGCCTGCCGGAGGGGGCAAGCATACACAATGAGCAGTTCTTC. Amino acids: CSASLPEGASIHNEQFF.

This clonotype showed up many times. The chain recombines TRBV7-8 with TRBJ2-3; D could derive from TRBD1 or TRBD2 (6 bases each). The germline V gene has CDR1 SGHVS and CDR2 FQNEAQ. V lost 5 bases to trimming and J lost 5 bases, with 14 bases between them. The CDR3 is made up of 14 amino acids. The CDR3 sequence is CASSRSGGRDTQYF. The CDR3 DNA follows: TGTGCCAGCAGCCGCTCCGGGGGCAGAGATACGCAGTATTTT.

This clonotype was seen ten or more times. DNA for the CDR3: TGTGCCAGCAGCTCGGGACAGGTCGACAATGAGCAGTTCTTC. Its translation: CASSSGQVDNEQFF. The chain combines TRBV11-2 with TRBJ2-1, with 8 bases lining up with TRBD1. The germline V gene encodes CDR1 SGHAT and CDR2 FQNNGV. The CDR3 loop spans 14 amino acids. J gave up 5 bases and V 4 bases, and 4 bases lay outside the gene matches.

There are many counts of this clonotype. The chain joins TRBV7-9 to TRBJ2-7; the match to TRBD1 covers 9 bases. Per the germline V gene, CDR1 is SEHNR and CDR2 is FQNEAQ (reference sequence). The CDR3 runs to 13 residues. The V and J ends lost 6 bases and 11 bases, in that order; junction bases with no gene match: 11. In DNA, the CDR3 is TGTGCCAGCAGTTCGGGACAGGGCCTCGGGGAGTACTTC. This sequence encodes CASSSGQGLGEYF.

The table lists this clonotype with a few counts. Here the CDR3 DNA reads TGTGCCAGCAGCCAGATATCAGACAGGAAGAGCTCCTACGAGCAGTACTTC. Translated: CASSQISDRKSSYEQYF. This chain links TRBV14 with TRBJ2-7, with D possibly TRBD1 on 6 matching bases. Trimming left V 3 bases short and J 0 bases short, with 18 bases between. Per the germline V gene, CDR1 is SGHDN and CDR2 is FVKESK. The CDR3 runs 17 residues.

This clonotype has at least ten counts. V usage is TRBV11-3 and J usage is TRBJ1-5; tentatively, D is TRBD1 (5 bases). V shed 10 bases and J shed 7 bases, with 14 bases lying between them. This CDR3 contains 12 residues. Germline V lookup: CDR1 SGHNT, CDR2 YENEEA. The CDR3 DNA reads TGTGCCAACCAGGGTCAGGGCCAGCCCCAGCATTTT. This translates into CANQGQGQPQHF.

This chain links TRBV2 with TRBJ2-5; TRBD1 might be the D (5 bases). Germline V CDR1 and CDR2: SNHLY, FYNNEI. The CDR3 sequence is 14 residues long. The V end lost 7 bases, the J end lost 1 base, and 13 bases lay between the germline ends. The DNA of the CDR3 is TGTGCCAGCACCCTCTCGGACATCCAAGAGACCCAGTACTTC. It encodes CASTLSDIQETQYF.

This clonotype was counted many times. V gene TRBV20-1 combines with J gene TRBJ1-5; 9 nucleotides match TRBD1. The V and J ends lost 1 base and 3 bases, in that order; junction bases with no gene match: 1. Germline values: CDR1 DFQATT, CDR2 SNEGSKA (reference sequence). The CDR3 spans 14 residues. The CDR3 DNA reads TGCAGTGCTAGAGGGGACAGGGACAATCAGCCCCAGCATTTT. This translates into CSARGDRDNQPQHF.